This is a list of T cell receptor beta chains from one sample in a study of cytomegalovirus exposure and HLA in healthy donors. Sequencing used immunoSEQ multiplex PCR; TCRdb keeps in-frame clones, though not all of them. The data show more than 150,000 clones, roughly three quarters seen once. The sample was PBMCs. These receptors were taken from a woman aged 25 to 39 in good health and CMV-seropositive. The CDR3 runs from the conserved cysteine through the conserved F or W. A D gene is named only where the DNA matches it firmly. Size tells how often a clone was seen (once, few, many) or the class of an expanded clone, and some rows leave it out.

size	D	V	J	DNA	CDR3
NA	TRBD1	TRBV27	TRBJ2-2	TGTGCCAGCAGAACCCAGGGGGCGACCACCGGGGAGCTGTTTTTT	CASRTQGATTGELFF
NA	TRBD1	TRBV7-9	TRBJ1-6	TGTTCCAGCAGCTTAGGACAGGGAGGATCACCCCTCCACTTT	CSSSLGQGGSPLHF
NA	NA	TRBV4-3	TRBJ1-4	TGCGCCAGCAGCCAAGATTACAGAGCTCTCGAAAAACTGTTTTTT	CASSQDYRALEKLFF
NA	TRBD1	TRBV28	TRBJ2-1	TGTGCCAGCAGTTCTCCGACAGGGGGTGACACCTACAATGAGCAGTTCTTC	CASSSPTGGDTYNEQFF
NA	TRBD2	TRBV7-2	TRBJ2-5	TGTGCCAGCAGCTCTCGACTAGCGGGGCGGCAAGAGACCCAGTACTTC	CASSSRLAGRQETQYF
NA	TRBD2	TRBV5-5	TRBJ2-7	TGTGCCAGCAGCTTGGAGTTTACAGTAGCGGGATACGAGCAGTACTTC	CASSLEFTVAGYEQYF
NA	TRBD1	TRBV6-5	TRBJ1-6	TGTGCCAGCAGTGCTACAGGGGTCGAAAGGTCACCCCTCCACTTT	CASSATGVERSPLHF
NA	TRBD2	TRBV5-1	TRBJ2-5	TGCGCCAGCAGCTTGGAAGGTCTAGCGGGGGAAAACCAAGAGACCCAGTACTTC	CASSLEGLAGENQETQYF
NA	NA	TRBV2	TRBJ1-5	TGTGCCAGCCAGGACAGCCGCAATCAGCCCCAGCATTTT	CASQDSRNQPQHF
NA	TRBD1	TRBV2	TRBJ2-5	TGTGCCAGCACAAGGGGGCAGCGGTACCAAGAGACCCAGTACTTC	CASTRGQRYQETQYF
once	NA	TRBV10-1	TRBJ2-1	TGCGCCAGCAGTGAAGGGGGACCCTCCAATGAGCAGTTCTTC	CASSEGGPSNEQFF
NA	TRBD2	TRBV28	TRBJ2-2	TGTGCCAGCAGCCCTACTCTAGCGGGGGGGGCCCGCCGGACCGGGGAGCTGTTTTTT	CASSPTLAGGARRTGELFF
NA	NA	TRBV5-4	TRBJ2-2	TGTGCCAGCAGCTTGGTCGGGGGAGGTTATCCCGGGGAGCTGTTTTTT	CASSLVGGGYPGELFF
NA	NA	TRBV7-2	TRBJ1-5	TGTGCCAGCAGCTTAGAGAGATGGAGCCAGCCCCAGCATTTT	CASSLERWSQPQHF
once	TRBD2	TRBV7-3	TRBJ2-5	TGTGCCAGCAGCTTAGCGGGGGGACAAGAGACCCAGTACTTC	CASSLAGGQETQYF
NA	NA	TRBV5-1	TRBJ2-7	TGCGCCAGCAGCTGGTCTCTGAACACAGGCAAGGATAGCTCCTACGAGCAGTACTTC	CASSWSLNTGKDSSYEQYF
NA	NA	TRBV10-3	TRBJ2-7	TGTGCCATCAGTGAAGGAGGGGGCGGCCACGAGCAGTACTTC	CAISEGGGGHEQYF
NA	TRBD2	TRBV5-1	TRBJ2-1	TGCGCCAGCAGCTTGGGGACTAGCGACTACAATGAGCAGTTCTTC	CASSLGTSDYNEQFF
once	NA	TRBV18	TRBJ1-5	TGTGCCAGCTCACCACTAGAAAAAACGGGGCCCCAGCATTTT	CASSPLEKTGPQHF
NA	NA	TRBV4-2	TRBJ2-1	TGTGCCAGCAGCCAAGATGCGGGGGCTGGGGATGAGCAGTTCTTC	CASSQDAGAGDEQFF
NA	NA	TRBV4-3	TRBJ2-2	TGCGCCAGCAGCCAAGACAGTGGGGGGGCGGCGGAGCTGTTTTTT	CASSQDSGGAAELFF
few	TRBD1	TRBV10-3	TRBJ1-5	TGTGCCATCAGTGGAAACAGGGGAGACCAGCCCCAGCATTTT	CAISGNRGDQPQHF
NA	NA	TRBV5-1	TRBJ2-3	TGCGCCAGCAGCCTATATTCTAGCACAGATACGCAGTATTTT	CASSLYSSTDTQYF
NA	TRBD1	TRBV2	TRBJ1-4	TGTGCCAGCAGTGAGAGGCGTACAGGGGGGGAAAAACTGTTTTTT	CASSERRTGGEKLFF
NA	NA	TRBV6-6	TRBJ1-2	TGTGCCAGCAGTTACTCTGCGGGGATGAGCTACACCTTC	CASSYSAGMSYTF
few	NA	TRBV4-1	TRBJ1-5	TGCGCCAGCAGCCAAGTCCTCGCAGGAACGTATAGCAATCAGCCCCAGCATTTT	CASSQVLAGTYSNQPQHF
NA	NA	TRBV5-1	TRBJ2-3	TGCGCCAGCAGCTTGGAAGGCCAGGAGGGTTTCACAGATACGCAGTATTTT	CASSLEGQEGFTDTQYF
NA	NA	TRBV11-2	TRBJ2-7	TGTGCCAGCAGCCGGGGGACCTCCTACGAGCAGTACTTC	CASSRGTSYEQYF
few	TRBD1	TRBV4-1	TRBJ1-5	TGCGCCAGCAGCCAAGATGCGGGACAGGGGACCTTAGCGGGTCAGCCCCAGCATTTT	CASSQDAGQGTLAGQPQHF
few	NA	TRBV7-9	TRBJ2-1	TGTGCCAGCCCGAATGAGCAGTTCTTC	CASPNEQFF
NA	TRBD1	TRBV29-1	TRBJ1-1	TGCAGCGCTACAACAGGGGTGAACACTGAAGCTTTCTTT	CSATTGVNTEAFF
NA	NA	TRBV18	TRBJ1-5	TGTGCCAGCTCAGGAGGGTATTCGAGCAATCAGCCCCAGCATTTT	CASSGGYSSNQPQHF
NA	NA	TRBV15	TRBJ1-4	TGTGCCACCAGCAGAGACAGGGAAAAACTGTTTTTT	CATSRDREKLFF
NA	TRBD2	TRBV4-2	TRBJ2-5	TGTGCCAGCAGCCAAGGGACTAGCGGGGGAGGCTTCCAAGAGACCCAGTACTTC	CASSQGTSGGGFQETQYF
NA	NA	TRBV12-5	TRBJ1-2	TGTGCTAGTGGGGCGACAGGTGGCGATGGCTACACCTTC	CASGATGGDGYTF
once	TRBD2	TRBV5-1	TRBJ2-7	TGCGCCAGCAGCTTGGGAGCGGGGCTCTCCTACGAGCAGTACTTC	CASSLGAGLSYEQYF
few	NA	TRBV9	TRBJ2-2	TGTGCCAGCAGCCCTATCGGACAGCCGAACACCGGGGAGCTGTTTTTT	CASSPIGQPNTGELFF
NA	NA	TRBV29-1	TRBJ2-7	TGCAGCGTTGAAGACAGTCGTTCCTACGAGCAGTACTTC	CSVEDSRSYEQYF
NA	NA	TRBV5-1	TRBJ1-4	TGCGCCAGCAGCTTGCCAGGGTCTAATGAAAAACTGTTTTTT	CASSLPGSNEKLFF
NA	NA	TRBV4-1	TRBJ2-1	TGCGCCAGCAGCCGAGCCCTGGGGGCTAGCGGCAATGAGCAGTTCTTC	CASSRALGASGNEQFF
NA	NA	TRBV7-6	TRBJ2-3	TGTGCCAGCAGCTTTCGAAGGAGGGATCGGGATACGCAGTATTTT	CASSFRRRDRDTQYF